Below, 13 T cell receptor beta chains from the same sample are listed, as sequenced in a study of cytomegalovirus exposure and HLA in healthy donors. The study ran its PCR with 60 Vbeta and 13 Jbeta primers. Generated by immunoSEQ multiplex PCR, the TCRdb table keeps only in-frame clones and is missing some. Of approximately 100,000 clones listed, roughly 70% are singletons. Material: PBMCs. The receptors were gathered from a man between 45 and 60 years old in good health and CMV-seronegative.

CDR3 nucleotides: TGCAGCGTTGGTGAGGTTAGCGGGGGATCCTACAATGAGCAGTTCTTC. Protein product: CSVGEVSGGSYNEQFF. J is TRBJ2-1 and V is TRBV29-1, with 9 bases identical to TRBD2. The germline CDR1 and CDR2 sequences are SQVTM and ANQGSEA. Trimming cost V 4 bases and J 1 base; bases outside gene matches: 8. This CDR3 spans 16 amino acids.

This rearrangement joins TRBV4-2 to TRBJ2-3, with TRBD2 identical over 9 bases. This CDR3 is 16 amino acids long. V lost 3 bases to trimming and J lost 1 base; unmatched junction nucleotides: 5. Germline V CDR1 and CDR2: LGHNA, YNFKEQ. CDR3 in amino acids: CASSHLSSGGTDTQYF. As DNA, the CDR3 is TGTGCCAGCAGCCATCTTTCTAGCGGGGGCACAGATACGCAGTATTTT.

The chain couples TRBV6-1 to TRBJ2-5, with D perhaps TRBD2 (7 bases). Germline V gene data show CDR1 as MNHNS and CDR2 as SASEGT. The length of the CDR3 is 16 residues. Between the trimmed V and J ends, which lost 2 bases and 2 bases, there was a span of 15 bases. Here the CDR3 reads CASSEMRGGPQETQYF. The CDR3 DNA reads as TGTGCCAGCAGTGAAATGAGGGGGGGGCCGCAAGAGACCCAGTACTTC.

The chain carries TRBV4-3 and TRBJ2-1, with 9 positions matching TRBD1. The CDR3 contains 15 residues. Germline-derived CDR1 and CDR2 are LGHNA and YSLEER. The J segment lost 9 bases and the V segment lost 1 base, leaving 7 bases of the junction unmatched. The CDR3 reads CASSQGGTGFGEQFF. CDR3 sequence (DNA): TGCGCCAGCAGCCAAGGCGGGACAGGGTTTGGTGAGCAGTTCTTC.

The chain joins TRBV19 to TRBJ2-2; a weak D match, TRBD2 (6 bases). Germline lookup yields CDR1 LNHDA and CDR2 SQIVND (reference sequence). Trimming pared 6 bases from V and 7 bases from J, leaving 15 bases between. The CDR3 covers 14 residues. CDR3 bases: TGTGCCAGTAGCACGAAGGGGAGGTTCGGGGAGCTGTTTTTT. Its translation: CASSTKGRFGELFF. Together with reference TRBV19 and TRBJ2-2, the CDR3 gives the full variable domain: DGGITQSPKYLFRKEGQNVTLSCEQNLNHDAMYWYRQDPGQGLRLIYYSQIVNDFQKGDIAEGYSVSREKKESFPLTVTSAQKNPTAFYLCASSTKGRFGELFFGEGSRLTVL.

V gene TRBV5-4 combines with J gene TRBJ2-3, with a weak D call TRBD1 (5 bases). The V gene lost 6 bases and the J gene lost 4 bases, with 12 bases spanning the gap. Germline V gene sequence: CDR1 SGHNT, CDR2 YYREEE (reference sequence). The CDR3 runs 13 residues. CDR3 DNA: TGTGCCAGCAACGTACGACAGTCAGATACGCAGTATTTT. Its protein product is CASNVRQSDTQYF. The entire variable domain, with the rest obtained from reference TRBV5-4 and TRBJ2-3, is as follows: ETGVTQSPTHLIKTRGQQVTLRCSSQSGHNTVSWYQQALGQGPQFIFQYYREEENGRGNFPPRFSGLQFPNYSSELNVNALELDDSALYLCASNVRQSDTQYFGPGTRLTVL.

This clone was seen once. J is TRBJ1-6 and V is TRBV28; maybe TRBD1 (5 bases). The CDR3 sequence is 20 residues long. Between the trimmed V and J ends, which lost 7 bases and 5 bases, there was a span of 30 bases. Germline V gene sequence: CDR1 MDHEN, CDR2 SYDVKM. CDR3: CASTNGGGLRGIRDNSPLHF. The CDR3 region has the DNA TGTGCCAGCACCAACGGGGGGGGACTGAGGGGAATCCGGGATAATTCACCCCTCCACTTT.

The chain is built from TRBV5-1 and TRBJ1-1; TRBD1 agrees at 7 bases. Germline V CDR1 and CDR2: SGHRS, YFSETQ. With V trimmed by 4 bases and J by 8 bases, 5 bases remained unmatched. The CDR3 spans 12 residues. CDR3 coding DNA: TGCGCCAGCAGCCCCGAGGGGGCAGAAGCTTTCTTT. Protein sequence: CASSPEGAEAFF.

The CDR3 region has the DNA TGCGCCAGCAGCCAAGAAGACAGGGGGCCTAACTATGGCTACACCTTC. Encoded protein: CASSQEDRGPNYGYTF. The J gene is TRBJ1-2, the V gene TRBV4-3; 10 nucleotides match TRBD1. V shed 0 bases, J shed 0 bases, and the junction held 1 base outside the gene matches. There are 16 residues in the CDR3. Germline assignment: CDR1 LGHNA and CDR2 YSLEER.

CDR3 protein: CASSSLGRGGRTGELFF. CDR3 bases: TGTGCCAGCAGTTCCCTTGGGCGGGGGGGCCGCACCGGGGAGCTGTTTTTT. The rearrangement links TRBV28 to TRBJ2-2, with 9 bases matching TRBD2. Per the germline V gene, CDR1 is MDHEN and CDR2 is SYDVKM. The CDR3 is made up of 17 amino acids. J was trimmed by 4 bases and V by 4 bases; bases with no gene match: 10. The full variable domain, in which reference TRBV28 and TRBJ2-2 provide the parts outside the CDR3, is DVKVTQSSRYLVKRTGEKVFLECVQDMDHENMFWYRQDPGLGLRLIYFSYDVKMKEKGDIPEGYSVSREKKERFSLILESASTNQTSMYLCASSSLGRGGRTGELFFGEGSRLTVL.

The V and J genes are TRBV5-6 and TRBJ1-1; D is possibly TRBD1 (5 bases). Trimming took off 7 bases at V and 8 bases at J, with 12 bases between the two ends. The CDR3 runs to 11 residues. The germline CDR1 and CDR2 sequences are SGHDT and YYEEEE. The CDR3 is CASGLQAEAFF. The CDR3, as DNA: TGTGCCAGCGGTCTACAGGCAGAAGCTTTCTTT.

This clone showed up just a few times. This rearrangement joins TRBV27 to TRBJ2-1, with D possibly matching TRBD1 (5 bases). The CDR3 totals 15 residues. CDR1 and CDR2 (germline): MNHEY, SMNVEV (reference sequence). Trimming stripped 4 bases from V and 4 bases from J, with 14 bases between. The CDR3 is CASSSQGTGYNEQFF. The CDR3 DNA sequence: TGTGCCAGCAGTTCGCAGGGAACGGGTTACAATGAGCAGTTCTTC.

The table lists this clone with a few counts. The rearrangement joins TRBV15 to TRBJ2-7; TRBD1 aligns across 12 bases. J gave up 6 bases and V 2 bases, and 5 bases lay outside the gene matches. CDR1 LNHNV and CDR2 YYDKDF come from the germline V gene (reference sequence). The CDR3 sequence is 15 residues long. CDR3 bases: TGTGCCACCAGCAGATGGGACAGGGGGCTTGGCGAGCAGTACTTC. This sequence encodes CATSRWDRGLGEQYF. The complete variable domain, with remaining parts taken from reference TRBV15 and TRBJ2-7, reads DAMVIQNPRYQVTQFGKPVTLSCSQTLNHNVMYWYQQKSSQAPKLLFHYYDKDFNNEADTPDNFQSRRPNTSFCFLDIRSPGLGDTAMYLCATSRWDRGLGEQYFGPGTRLTVT.